The clone carrying this T cell receptor beta chain was counted at least ten times. What it recognizes is unknown. The sample is drawn from a study of breast tumors, draining lymph nodes, adjacent tissues. Whole-study findings and limits: Tumor and nontumor repertoires were significantly more similar in luminal-like than in basal-like breast cancer.

TCRdb reanalysed the multiplex PCR reads using MiXCR and keeps one entry per CDR3 protein. The sample has around 140,000 distinct CDR3 sequences; less than 35% are singletons. Germline CDR1 MNHEY, CDR2 SMNVEV (reference sequence). Trimming took 1 base from V and 0 from J, leaving 13 bases between them. The CDR3 extends over 16 amino acids. The lymph nodes were axillary draining lymph nodes from breast cancer patients. The chain links TRBV27 to TRBJ2-7; perhaps TRBD1 as D (5 bases). The sequence was collected from a female donor with breast cancer. Some clones in this sample may be carry-over from other donors' samples. The material sequenced was axillary lymph node tissue. CDR3: CASSLFYRSSSYEQYF. Here the CDR3 DNA reads TGTGCCAGCAGTTTATTCTACAGGTCTAGCTCCTACGAGCAGTACTTC.